The next 22 T cell receptor beta chains were all read from a single sample in a study of cytomegalovirus exposure and HLA in healthy donors. The study ran its PCR with 60 Vbeta and 13 Jbeta primers. Sequencing used immunoSEQ multiplex PCR; TCRdb keeps in-frame clones, though not all of them. The table shows roughly 130,000 clones, with around three fifths occurring only once. The sample consisted of PBMCs. Receptors were obtained from a woman in her 40s in good health and CMV-seropositive.

J is TRBJ2-3 and V is TRBV2, with TRBD2 matching over 10 bases. Trimming cost V 7 bases and J 3 bases; bases outside gene matches: 4. The CDR3 contains 14 residues. The germline V gene encodes CDR1 SNHLY and CDR2 FYNNEI. The CDR3 DNA follows: TGTGCCAGCAAAACTAGCGGGACGACAGATACGCAGTATTTT. Its translation is CASKTSGTTDTQYF.

This clone was recorded a few times. This rearrangement joins TRBV28 to TRBJ2-7; 10 bases map to TRBD1. Per the germline V gene, CDR1 is MDHEN and CDR2 is SYDVKM. The CDR3 is 13 residues long. The V segment lost 6 bases and the J segment 6 bases; nucleotides outside the gene matches: 5. This CDR3 is CASSSTGGGEQYF. DNA of the CDR3: TGTGCCAGCAGCTCGACAGGGGGCGGCGAGCAGTACTTC.

The chain employs TRBV18 and TRBJ2-7; D might be TRBD1 (6 bases). The V end lost 6 bases, the J end lost 0 bases, and 12 bases lay between the germline ends. CDR3 length: 14 residues. Germline V gene lookup returns CDR1 KGHSH and CDR2 LQKENI. For the CDR3, the DNA is TGTGCCAGCTCGACTTACAGGGACTCCTACGAGCAGTACTTC. Amino acids: CASSTYRDSYEQYF. The full variable domain, in which reference TRBV18 and TRBJ2-7 provide the parts outside the CDR3, is NAGVMQNPRHLVRRRGQEARLRCSPMKGHSHVYWYRQLPEEGLKFMVYLQKENIIDESGMPKERFSAEFPKEGPSILRIQQVVRGDSAAYFCASSTYRDSYEQYFGPGTRLTVT.

The gene calls are TRBV10-3 and TRBJ1-1, with D perhaps matching TRBD1 (5 bases). The germline gives CDR1 ENHRY, CDR2 SYGVKD. V was cut by 5 bases and J by 0 bases, with 10 bases left in between. This CDR3 spans 14 amino acids. The CDR3 nucleotides are TGTGCCATCAGTTACGACAGTGTGAACACTGAAGCTTTCTTT. This codes for CAISYDSVNTEAFF.

The chain is built from TRBV7-5 and TRBJ2-4; the table's D call, TRBD2, has no DNA check behind it. TRBV7-5 is a pseudogene segment. CDR3 length equals 12 residues. The CDR3 coding sequence is TGTGCCTCCGGGGGAGCCAAAAACATTCAGTACTTC. Translated, it gives CASGGAKNIQYF.

The J gene is TRBJ2-7, the V gene TRBV6-6; 8 positions agree with TRBD1. The length of the CDR3 is 15 residues. Germline lookup yields CDR1 MNHNY and CDR2 SVGAGI (reference sequence). The V and J ends lost 6 bases and 3 bases, in that order; junction bases with no gene match: 10. The CDR3 loop is CASSPTGTGNYEQYF. As DNA, the CDR3 is TGTGCCAGCAGCCCGACCGGGACAGGCAACTACGAGCAGTACTTC.

V usage is TRBV25-1 and J usage is TRBJ2-1; 7 bases match TRBD1. The CDR3 extends over 13 amino acids. V was pared by 6 bases and J by 3 bases, with 2 bases of the junction left unmatched. Germline-derived CDR1 and CDR2 are MGHDK and SYGVNS. This CDR3 is CASSHRGYNEQFF. CDR3 nucleotide sequence: TGTGCCAGCAGCCACAGGGGCTACAATGAGCAGTTCTTC.

This clone was seen a single time. This chain links TRBV28 with TRBJ2-3; D ambiguous. The V gene lost 4 bases and the J gene lost 5 bases, with 4 bases spanning the gap. The CDR3 extends over 11 amino acids. CDR1 MDHEN and CDR2 SYDVKM come from the germline V gene. CDR3 bases: TGTGCCAGCAGTTCCAGAGATACGCAGTATTTT. This sequence encodes CASSSRDTQYF.

CDR3 loop: CASRSPGGPQHF. In DNA form, the CDR3 reads TGTGCCAGCAGATCCCCAGGGGGGCCCCAGCATTTT. The rearrangement links TRBV6-1 to TRBJ1-5; TRBD1 aligns across 7 bases. Per the germline V gene, CDR1 is MNHNS and CDR2 is SASEGT. This CDR3 region has 12 residues. Trimming removed 6 bases from V and 9 bases from J; junction bases left unmatched: 5.

This rearrangement joins TRBV6-4 to TRBJ2-6; 11 nucleotides match TRBD1. The CDR3 runs 17 residues. Unmatched junction bases numbered 2, after V lost 3 bases and J lost 1 base. CDR1 MRHNA and CDR2 SNTAGT come from the germline V gene. The CDR3 reads CASSDGTGGSGANVLTF. The CDR3 region has the DNA TGTGCCAGCAGTGATGGGACAGGGGGGTCTGGGGCCAACGTCCTGACTTTC.

The rearrangement uses TRBV28 and TRBJ1-2; D may be TRBD1 (6 bases). V lost 9 bases to trimming and J lost 2 bases, with 13 bases between them. There are 13 residues in the CDR3. Germline V gives CDR1 MDHEN, CDR2 SYDVKM. Written as DNA, the CDR3 is TGTGCCAGTAATCAGGGACAAAACTATGGCTACACCTTC. Protein sequence: CASNQGQNYGYTF.

This clone was seen a handful of times. J is TRBJ2-5 and V is TRBV30; weak D call: TRBD2 (6 bases). Trimming shortened V by 1 base and J by 5 bases, and 8 bases separated the two germline ends. This CDR3 has 12 residues. Germline CDR1 and CDR2: GTSNPN and SVGIG (reference sequence). The CDR3 coding sequence is TGTGCCTGGAGTGGGGGAGGTGAGACCCAGTACTTC. Protein product: CAWSGGGETQYF.

The CDR3 nucleotides read TGTGCCAGCAGTGACCCAGACAGGGGGAGCTACGAGCAGTACTTC. This codes for CASSDPDRGSYEQYF. This chain joins TRBV2 and TRBJ2-7; 9 bases agree with TRBD1. Germline V gene sequence: CDR1 SNHLY, CDR2 FYNNEI. J gave up 3 bases and V 3 bases, and 6 bases lay outside the gene matches. The CDR3 spans 15 residues.

V usage is TRBV14 and J usage is TRBJ2-1, with 8 bases fitting TRBD2. The germline V gene has CDR1 SGHDN and CDR2 FVKESK. The CDR3 extends over 17 amino acids. With 0 bases clipped from V and 0 bases from J, the junction kept 4 bases outside the gene matches. The CDR3 region has the DNA TGTGCCAGCAGCCAAGACGTAGCGGGGAGCTCCTACAATGAGCAGTTCTTC. It encodes CASSQDVAGSSYNEQFF.

The V and J genes are TRBV30 and TRBJ1-2; no definite D call. Germline-derived CDR1 and CDR2 are GTSNPN and SVGIG (reference sequence). V dropped 8 bases and J dropped 3 bases, with 13 bases sitting between them. The CDR3 loop spans 12 amino acids. The CDR3 region has the DNA TGTGCCGCCGCCGGGGTTTACTATGGCTACACCTTC. This translates into CAAAGVYYGYTF.

In nucleotides, the CDR3 is TGTGCCAGCAGTTTACGGGGGATCGTTCAGCCCCAGCATTTT. This codes for CASSLRGIVQPQHF. The chain employs TRBV28 and TRBJ1-5; tentatively, D is TRBD1 (5 bases). The CDR3 totals 14 residues. Trimming pared 2 bases from V and 6 bases from J, leaving 11 bases between. The V gene's germline CDR1 is MDHEN and CDR2 SYDVKM.

Only one count was recorded for this clone. J is TRBJ1-5 and V is TRBV6-5; D uncertain. This CDR3 has 14 residues. In germline, CDR1 is MNHEY, CDR2 SVGAGI. Trimming cost V 4 bases and J 0 bases, with 7 bases left between them. For the CDR3, the DNA is TGTGCCAGCAGTTCGGGAGATAGCAATCAGCCCCAGCATTTT. It yields the protein CASSSGDSNQPQHF.

The chain has TRBV9 and TRBJ2-1; 15 nucleotides line up with TRBD2. Per the germline V gene, CDR1 is SGDLS and CDR2 is YYNGEE. The CDR3 is made up of 16 amino acids. V was clipped by 4 bases and J by 7 bases; unmatched bases: 6. DNA of the CDR3: TGTGCCAGCAGCCAAGGGACTAGCGGGAGGTTTAATGAGCAGTTCTTC. Amino acids: CASSQGTSGRFNEQFF.

V is TRBV28 and J is TRBJ1-3, with 11 bases aligning to TRBD1. Per germline, CDR1 MDHEN and CDR2 SYDVKM. V lost 4 bases to trimming and J lost 4 bases; unmatched junction nucleotides: 3. This CDR3 has 15 residues. CDR3 in amino acids: CASSYGQGAGNTIYF. CDR3 coding DNA: TGTGCCAGCAGTTACGGACAGGGGGCAGGAAACACCATATATTTT.

The chain combines TRBV7-9 with TRBJ1-2; 9 positions agree with TRBD1. The CDR3 sequence is 15 residues long. V lost 5 bases to trimming and J lost 0 bases; unmatched junction nucleotides: 4. The germline V gene encodes CDR1 SEHNR and CDR2 FQNEAQ (reference sequence). Here the CDR3 reads CASSHGTGTNYGYTF. In nucleotides, the CDR3 is TGTGCCAGCAGCCACGGGACAGGGACTAACTATGGCTACACCTTC.

V is TRBV6-4 and J is TRBJ1-2; the match to TRBD1 covers 8 bases. CDR1 and CDR2 from the germline V gene are MRHNA and SNTAGT. The CDR3 is 16 amino acids. Unmatched junction bases numbered 10, after V lost 0 bases and J lost 7 bases. The CDR3: CASSDSTRQGNGGYTF. In DNA, the CDR3 is TGTGCCAGCAGTGACTCGACTCGACAGGGGAATGGTGGCTACACCTTC.

Here the CDR3 DNA reads TGTGCCAGCACAGGGACTAGCCGGTCCAATGAGCAGTTCTTC. This encodes CASTGTSRSNEQFF. This rearrangement joins TRBV19 to TRBJ2-1; 9 bases map to TRBD2. The V and J ends lost 9 bases and 6 bases, in that order; junction bases with no gene match: 9. CDR3 length equals 14 residues. Germline CDR1 is LNHDA and CDR2 is SQIVND (reference sequence).